Each of the 5 T cell receptor beta chains below was sequenced from the same sample in a study of response to subunit inactivated influenza vaccine. Each CDR3 protein gets one entry after TCRdb re-called the RT-PCR reads with MiXCR. The table records about 780,000 distinct CDR3 sequences, 15% to 20% of them present only once. The sequenced sample was PBMCs from blood, obtained less than 6 days after vaccination. The receptors were gathered from a man between 50 and 59 years old who received an inactivated influenza vaccine.

This rearrangement joins TRBV5-1 to TRBJ2-7, with 7 positions matching TRBD2. The ends lost 7 bases at V and 6 bases at J; junction bases unmatched: 10. This CDR3 spans 13 amino acids. Germline lookup yields CDR1 SGHRS and CDR2 YFSETQ. CDR3 in amino acids: CASAGSGGLEQYF. CDR3 coding DNA: TGCGCCAGCGCGGGGTCGGGGGGACTCGAGCAGTACTTC.

This clonotype was seen more than once but under ten times. V and J are TRBV20-1 and TRBJ1-2, with TRBD1 identical over 7 bases. The CDR3 contains 15 residues. Germline V gene sequence: CDR1 DFQATT, CDR2 SNEGSKA (reference sequence). After removal of 1 base from V and 0 bases from J, the junction contained 5 bases not matched to a gene. CDR3 amino acids: CSARGTGASNYGYTF. The CDR3, as DNA: TGCAGTGCTAGAGGGACAGGTGCTTCTAACTATGGCTACACCTTC.

The rearrangement links TRBV12-3 or TRBV12-4 to TRBJ1-1; D uncertain. V was clipped by 8 bases and J by 0 bases, with 13 bases between them. This CDR3 comprises 14 residues. CDR3 loop: CASGTGPLNTEAFF. The CDR3 region has the DNA TGTGCCAGCGGAACCGGGCCCCTGAACACTGAAGCTTTCTTT.

This clonotype has more than one count but fewer than ten. The chain carries TRBV4-2 and TRBJ2-1; D remains unclear. Trimming took off 0 bases at V and 0 bases at J, with 6 bases between the two ends. Germline assignment: CDR1 LGHNA and CDR2 YNFKEQ. The CDR3 runs to 15 residues. This chain's CDR3 is CASSQDESSYNEQFF. The CDR3 DNA sequence: TGTGCCAGCAGCCAAGATGAGAGCTCCTACAATGAGCAGTTCTTC.

This chain joins TRBV24-1 and TRBJ2-3, with no clear D. The germline gives CDR1 KGHDR, CDR2 SFDVKD. The CDR3 length is 13 residues. V was cut by 3 bases and J by 2 bases, with 5 bases left in between. Here the CDR3 reads CATSDLVTDTQYF. CDR3 in DNA: TGTGCCACCAGTGATCTCGTCACAGATACGCAGTATTTT.